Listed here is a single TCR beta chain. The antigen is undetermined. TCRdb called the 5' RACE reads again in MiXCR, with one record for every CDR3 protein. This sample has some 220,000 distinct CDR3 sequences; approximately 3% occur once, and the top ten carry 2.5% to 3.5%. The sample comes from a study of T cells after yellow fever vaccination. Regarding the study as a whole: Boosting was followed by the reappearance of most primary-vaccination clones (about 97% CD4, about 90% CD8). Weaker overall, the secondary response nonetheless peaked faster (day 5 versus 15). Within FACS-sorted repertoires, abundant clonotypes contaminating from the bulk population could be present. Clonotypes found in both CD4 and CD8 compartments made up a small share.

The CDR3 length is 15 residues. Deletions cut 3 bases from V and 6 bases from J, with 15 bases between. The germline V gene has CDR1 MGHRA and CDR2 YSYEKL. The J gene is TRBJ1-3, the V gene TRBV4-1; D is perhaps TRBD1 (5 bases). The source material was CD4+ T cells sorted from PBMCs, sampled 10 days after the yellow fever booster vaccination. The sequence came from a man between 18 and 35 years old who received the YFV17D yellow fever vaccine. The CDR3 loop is CASSHSAGRINTIYF. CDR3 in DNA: TGCGCCAGCAGCCACTCAGCGGGACGTATAAACACCATATATTTT.